Shown below are 8 T cell receptor beta chains from a single sample sequenced in a study of T cell repertoires in cytomegalovirus infection. TCRdb analysed the reads with MiXCR anew, one entry per CDR3 protein. The sample includes around 280,000 distinct CDR3 sequences, approximately 10% seen only once; the top ten take approximately 2.3%. The source material was PBMCs. These receptors were taken from a human donor in good health (CMV status not recorded). Some clones in this sample may be carry-over from other donors' samples.

J is TRBJ1-1 and V is TRBV2; D perhaps matches TRBD1 (5 bases). The CDR3 covers 13 residues. The germline CDR1 and CDR2 sequences are SNHLY and FYNNEI. V was trimmed by 1 base and J by 10 bases, leaving 13 bases between them. The CDR3 region has the DNA TGTGCCAGCAGTGAAGACAGGTTTAGGCGAGCTTTCTTT. Encoded protein: CASSEDRFRRAFF. The full variable domain, its missing parts supplied by reference TRBV2 and TRBJ1-1, is EPEVTQTPSHQVTQMGQEVILRCVPISNHLYFYWYRQILGQKVEFLVSFYNNEISEKSEIFDDQFSVERPDGSNFTLKIRSTKLEDSAMYFCASSEDRFRRAFFGQGTRLTVV.

The table lists this clonotype with many counts. V and J are TRBV19 and TRBJ1-2; 8 bases line up with TRBD1. The CDR3 totals 15 residues. Looked up from germline, CDR1 is LNHDA and CDR2 is SQIVND (reference sequence). Trimming took 7 bases from V and 3 from J; bases not matched to a gene: 10. DNA of the CDR3: TGTGCCAGTACCTCGGGAACGGACAGGGACTATGGCTACACCTTC. It is translated as CASTSGTDRDYGYTF.

This clonotype was recorded many times. This rearrangement joins TRBV12-3 or TRBV12-4 to TRBJ2-5; a weak D match, TRBD2 (5 bases). Between the trimmed V and J ends, which lost 2 bases and 9 bases, there was a span of 13 bases. This CDR3 spans 13 amino acids. Written as DNA, the CDR3 is TGTGCCAGCAGTTTATCGGACTCAAGGGCCCAGTACTTC. Translating it yields CASSLSDSRAQYF.

The chain combines TRBV29-1 with TRBJ1-1; D gene unclear. Trimming removed 8 bases at V and 3 bases at J, with 13 bases between. Per the germline V gene, CDR1 is SQVTM and CDR2 is ANQGSEA. The CDR3 totals 12 residues. The CDR3 nucleotides read TGCAGCTTCGAGCGCCGGTACACTGAAGCTTTCTTT. This codes for CSFERRYTEAFF. Complete variable domain (other parts from reference TRBV29-1 and TRBJ1-1): SAVISQKPSRDICQRGTSLTIQCQVDSQVTMMFWYRQQPGQSLTLIATANQGSEATYESGFVIDKFPISRPNLTFSTLTVSNMSPEDSSIYLCSFERRYTEAFFGQGTRLTVV.

This clonotype appeared many times. This rearrangement joins TRBV29-1 to TRBJ1-1, with TRBD1 as a possible D gene (5 bases). The CDR3 is made up of 14 amino acids. The germline CDR1 and CDR2 sequences are SQVTM and ANQGSEA. Trimming pared 3 bases from V and 1 base from J, leaving 12 bases between. CDR3 sequence reads: CSVERGRQNTEAFF. CDR3 nucleotides: TGCAGCGTTGAGCGGGGGAGACAGAACACTGAAGCTTTCTTT.

Ten or more counts support this clonotype. The V call is TRBV20-1, the J call TRBJ1-2, with TRBD1 as a possible D gene (5 bases). The V end was cut by 6 bases, the J end by 5 bases, with 16 bases between. The CDR3 length is 13 residues. Germline V CDR1 and CDR2: DFQATT, SNEGSKA (reference sequence). For the CDR3, the DNA is TGCAGTGCCCCACCCGGCGGGGGTTATGGCTACACCTTC. Translating it yields CSAPPGGGYGYTF.

This clonotype came up many times. The gene calls are TRBV6-6 and TRBJ2-3, with 10 bases lining up with TRBD1. CDR3 size: 17 residues. Germline V CDR1 and CDR2: MNHNY, SVGAGI (reference sequence). V lost 2 bases to trimming and J lost 2 bases; unmatched junction nucleotides: 7. The CDR3 loop is CASSYPRTGGDTDTQYF. CDR3 coding DNA: TGTGCCAGCAGTTACCCAAGGACAGGGGGAGACACAGATACGCAGTATTTT.

This clonotype was picked up many times. J is TRBJ2-4 and V is TRBV28, with TRBD2 identical over 7 bases. This CDR3 is 12 amino acids long. Germline CDR1 MDHEN, CDR2 SYDVKM. Unmatched junction bases numbered 8, after V lost 10 bases and J lost 8 bases. In DNA, the CDR3 is TGTGCCACCGAGCGGGGCAGGGACATTCAGTACTTC. It translates to CATERGRDIQYF.